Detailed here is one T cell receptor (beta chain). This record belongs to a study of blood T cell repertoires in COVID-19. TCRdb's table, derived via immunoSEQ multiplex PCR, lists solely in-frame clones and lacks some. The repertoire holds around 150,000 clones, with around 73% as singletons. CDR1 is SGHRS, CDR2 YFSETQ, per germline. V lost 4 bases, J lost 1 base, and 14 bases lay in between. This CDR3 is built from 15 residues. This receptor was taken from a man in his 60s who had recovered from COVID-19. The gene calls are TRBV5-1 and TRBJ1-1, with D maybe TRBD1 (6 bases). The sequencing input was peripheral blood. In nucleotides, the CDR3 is TGCGCCAGCAGCCCCACCGGGACACCGAACACTGAAGCTTTCTTT. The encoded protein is CASSPTGTPNTEAFF.